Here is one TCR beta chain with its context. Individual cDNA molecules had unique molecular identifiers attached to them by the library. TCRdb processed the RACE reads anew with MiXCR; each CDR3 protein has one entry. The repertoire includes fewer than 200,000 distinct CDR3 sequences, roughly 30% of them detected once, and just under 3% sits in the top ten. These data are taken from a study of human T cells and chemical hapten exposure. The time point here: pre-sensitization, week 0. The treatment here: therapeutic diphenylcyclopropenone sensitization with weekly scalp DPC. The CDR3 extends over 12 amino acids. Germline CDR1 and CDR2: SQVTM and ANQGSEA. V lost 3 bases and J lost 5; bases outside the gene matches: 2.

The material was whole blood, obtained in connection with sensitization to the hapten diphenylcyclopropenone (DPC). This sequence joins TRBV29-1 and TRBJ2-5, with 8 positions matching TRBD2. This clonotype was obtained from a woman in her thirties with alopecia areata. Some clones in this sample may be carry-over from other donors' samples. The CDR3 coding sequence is TGCAGCGTTGATCCGGGAGGGGAGACCCAGTACTTC. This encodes CSVDPGGETQYF.